This TCR beta chain comes out of a study of metastatic and nonmetastatic thyroid tumors. Turning to the study itself: For malignant and benign thyroid patients, tumor or nodule tissue and blood were the sources whose repertoires were compared.

Thyroid surgery was performed in patients who had received no treatment beforehand. TCRdb re-called clones from the PCR reads using MiXCR. Of some 30,000 clones listed, 25% to 35% were seen once; the top ten hold roughly 30%. The sequencing sample was made of blood. The receptor was derived from a female donor with papillary thyroid cancer or a benign thyroid nodule (not recorded which). Some clones in this sample may be carry-over from other donors' samples.

CDR3 region: CASSYSNQRGGWYF. The CDR3 DNA follows: TGTGCCAGCAGTTACTCGAACCAGCGGGGGGGGTGGTACTTC. The gene calls are TRBV6-2 or TRBV6-3 and TRBJ2-7; 10 nucleotides match TRBD2. CDR1 MNHEY and CDR2 SVGEGT come from the germline V gene. With V trimmed by 0 bases and J by 12 bases, 8 bases remained unmatched. This CDR3 is built from 14 residues.